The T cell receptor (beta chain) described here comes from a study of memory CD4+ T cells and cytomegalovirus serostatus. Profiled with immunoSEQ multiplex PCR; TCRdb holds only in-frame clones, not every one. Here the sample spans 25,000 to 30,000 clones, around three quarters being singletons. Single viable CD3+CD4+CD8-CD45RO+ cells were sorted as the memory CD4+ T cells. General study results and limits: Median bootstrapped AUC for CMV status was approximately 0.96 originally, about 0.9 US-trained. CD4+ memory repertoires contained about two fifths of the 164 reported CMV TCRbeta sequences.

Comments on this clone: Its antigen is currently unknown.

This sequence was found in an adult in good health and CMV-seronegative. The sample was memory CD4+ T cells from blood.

This CDR3 reads CASSGTGITGELFF. The CDR3 region has the DNA TGTGCCAGCAGTGGTACAGGGATCACCGGGGAGCTGTTTTTT. The chain is built from TRBV6-1 and TRBJ2-2; TRBD1 might be the D (6 bases). The CDR3 is made up of 14 amino acids. The ends were cut back, 4 bases at V and 4 bases at J, with 10 bases in the middle. The germline CDR1 and CDR2 sequences are MNHNS and SASEGT.